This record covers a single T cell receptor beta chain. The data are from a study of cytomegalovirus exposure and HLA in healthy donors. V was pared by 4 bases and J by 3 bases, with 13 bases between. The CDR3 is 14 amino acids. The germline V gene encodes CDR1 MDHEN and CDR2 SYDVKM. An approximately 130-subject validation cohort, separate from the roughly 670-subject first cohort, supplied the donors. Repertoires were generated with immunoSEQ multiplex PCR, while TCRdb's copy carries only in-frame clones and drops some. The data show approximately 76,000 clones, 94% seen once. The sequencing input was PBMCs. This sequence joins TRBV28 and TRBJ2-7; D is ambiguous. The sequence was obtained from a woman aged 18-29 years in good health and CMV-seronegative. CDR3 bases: TGTGCCAGCAGTTCCCACCAAACAAGCTACGAGCAGTACTTC. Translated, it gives CASSSHQTSYEQYF.